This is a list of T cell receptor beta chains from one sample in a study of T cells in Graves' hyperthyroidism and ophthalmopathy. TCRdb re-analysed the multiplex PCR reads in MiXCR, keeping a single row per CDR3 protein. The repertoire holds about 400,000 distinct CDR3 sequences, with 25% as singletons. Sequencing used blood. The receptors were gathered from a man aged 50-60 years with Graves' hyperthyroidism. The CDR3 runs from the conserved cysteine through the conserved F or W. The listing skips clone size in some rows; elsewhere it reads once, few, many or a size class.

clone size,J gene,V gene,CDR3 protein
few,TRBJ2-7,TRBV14,CASGTGTSGIGGNEQYF
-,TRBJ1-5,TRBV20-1,CSTRLEGRYSQPQHF
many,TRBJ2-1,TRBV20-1,CSAPKSGSSYNEQFF
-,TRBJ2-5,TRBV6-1,CASRLLETQYF
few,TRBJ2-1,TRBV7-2,CASSPRGGGAEQFF
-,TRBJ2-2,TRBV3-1,CASSQELAGNTGELFF
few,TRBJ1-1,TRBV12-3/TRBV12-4,CASSPVTRGEAFF
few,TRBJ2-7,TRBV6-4,CASSPLGLEDEQYF
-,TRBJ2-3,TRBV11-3,CASRSPGTDTQYF
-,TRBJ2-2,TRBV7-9,CASSLSSGIGTGELFF
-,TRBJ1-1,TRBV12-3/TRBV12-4,CASSFDPGDTEAFF
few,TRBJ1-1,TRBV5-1,CASSLEGQGLAEAFF
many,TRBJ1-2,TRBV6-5,CASSYAQQGFGYTF
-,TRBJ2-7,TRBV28,CASSNRDVRYEQYF
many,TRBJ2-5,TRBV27,CASSLSIAQAQETQYF
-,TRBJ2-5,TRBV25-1,CASSEWGQLGTQYF
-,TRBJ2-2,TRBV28,CASGAGREEMTGELFF
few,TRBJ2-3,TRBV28,CASSIQGGGTDTQYF
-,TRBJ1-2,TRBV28,CASSLSGLHYGYTF
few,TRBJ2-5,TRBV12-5,CASAPMDSFGETQYF
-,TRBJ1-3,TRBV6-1,CASREGAGNTIYF
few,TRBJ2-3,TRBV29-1,CSVRPPGGPTQYF
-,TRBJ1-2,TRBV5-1,CASSETDYGYTF
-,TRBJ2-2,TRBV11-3,CASSRASDTGELFF
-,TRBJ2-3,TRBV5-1,CASSLVFGPPDTQYF
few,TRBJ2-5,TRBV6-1,CASSRNTRETRYF
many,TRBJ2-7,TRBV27,CASSPILTTDVPYEQYF
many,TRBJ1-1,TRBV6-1,CASSEATLNTEAFF
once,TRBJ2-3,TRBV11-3,CASSVPGLADTDTQYF
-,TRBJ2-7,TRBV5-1,CASSGPGRTSNEQYF
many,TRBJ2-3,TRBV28,CASSSWTSGGTDTQYF
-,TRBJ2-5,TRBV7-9,CASSLIQGVSGIETQYF
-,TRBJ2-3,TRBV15,CATSRVSAREGTDTQYF
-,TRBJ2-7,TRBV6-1,CASSETDYEQYF
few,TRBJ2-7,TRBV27,CASKARQGASYEQYF
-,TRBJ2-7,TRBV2,CASSDPQGTRAEQYF
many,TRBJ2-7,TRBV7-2,CASSPRDGEWAQYF
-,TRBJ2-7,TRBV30,CAWSVAGGAYEQYF
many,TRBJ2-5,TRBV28,CASSKRETQYF
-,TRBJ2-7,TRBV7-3,CASSSRSGRGMYEQYF